This is a list of T cell receptor beta chains from one sample in a study of cytotoxic CD8 clonotypes in ibrutinib-treated CLL. Only in-frame clones appear in the TCRdb table, and some are missing; sequencing was by immunoSEQ multiplex PCR. The data show 52,000 or so clones, around 78% seen once. Specimen: PBMCs, collected after 24 months of ibrutinib treatment. Receptor source: a human donor with chronic lymphocytic leukemia. Each CDR3 is given with its conserved first and last residue. Fields, in order: D gene, clone size, J gene, V gene, CDR3 DNA, CDR3 protein. The D gene is left open where the match is weak. Expanded clones get a size class; other rows say once, few or many, or leave the size out.

TRBD1 . TRBJ2-5 TRBV19 TGTGCCAGTGGGGACAGCGTACAAGAGACCCAGTACTTC CASGDSVQETQYF
. . TRBJ2-7 TRBV2 TGTGCCAGCAATCTCAAGGTTCACTACGAGCAGTACTTC CASNLKVHYEQYF
TRBD2 once TRBJ2-1 TRBV30 TGTGCCTGGAATCCTGGACTAGCGGGGGCTAGGAATGAGCAGTTCTTC CAWNPGLAGARNEQFF
TRBD2 . TRBJ2-1 TRBV6-4 TGTGCCAGCAGTGAAGCGGGAGGGCCATGGGAGCAGTTCTTC CASSEAGGPWEQFF
. . TRBJ2-5 TRBV19 TGTGCCAGTAGTGTCGGAGAGGAGACCCAGTACTTC CASSVGEETQYF
. . TRBJ2-3 TRBV9 TGTGCCAGCAGCGTTGTGACGGGAGAGGATACGCAGTATTTT CASSVVTGEDTQYF
TRBD2 . TRBJ2-2 TRBV19 TGTGCCAGTACCAAGCTAGCGGGAGACGCCGGGGAGCTGTTTTTT CASTKLAGDAGELFF
. . TRBJ2-1 TRBV7-8 TGTGCCAGCAGCTTAGAGGGGGGGTCCAATGAGCAGTTCTTC CASSLEGGSNEQFF
. once TRBJ1-5 TRBV4-1 TGCGCCAGCAGCCAAGGATATCAGGAGTTTAGCAATCAGCCCCAGCATTTT CASSQGYQEFSNQPQHF
. . TRBJ1-5 TRBV7-2 TGTGCCAGCAGCTCCCTCCCGGGGGTGAATCAGCCCCAGCATTTT CASSSLPGVNQPQHF
. . TRBJ1-5 TRBV28 TGTGCCAGCAGTTTAGGGGGGTCTGACAATCAGCCCCAGCATTTT CASSLGGSDNQPQHF
TRBD1 . TRBJ1-1 TRBV11-2 TGTGCCAGCAGCCCTCCCCGACAGGGACAAGCTTTCTTT CASSPPRQGQAFF
. . TRBJ1-3 TRBV11-2 TGTGCCAGCACCCAACGCTCTGGAAACACCATATATTTT CASTQRSGNTIYF
TRBD1 few TRBJ2-5 TRBV5-4 TGTGCCAGCAGCTACGGGGACAGGACTCAAGAGACCCAGTACTTC CASSYGDRTQETQYF
. . TRBJ2-7 TRBV5-1 TGCGCCAGCAGCATCGAGGGGGTCGGGACCTACGAGCAGTACTTC CASSIEGVGTYEQYF
. . TRBJ2-1 TRBV7-9 TGTGCCAGCAGCCCCCCGGGGAGCGGAGACAATGAGCAGTTCTTC CASSPPGSGDNEQFF
TRBD1 . TRBJ1-4 TRBV2 TGTGCCAGCAGGGGACAGGGGTTGATACCTAATGAAAAACTGTTTTTT CASRGQGLIPNEKLFF
. . TRBJ2-2 TRBV28 TGTGCCAGCAGCCGCCTGTGGGACGGGGAGCTGTTTTTT CASSRLWDGELFF
. . TRBJ2-7 TRBV4-1 TGCGCCAGCAGCCTTTCCTCGGACGCCCGGGGCTACGAGCAGTACTTC CASSLSSDARGYEQYF
. . TRBJ2-5 TRBV28 TGTGCCAGCACGAAGGGTGGACCGGGAGTTGAGACCCAGTACTTC CASTKGGPGVETQYF
TRBD2 . TRBJ2-2 TRBV10-3 TGTGCCGCCCGATCGGGGGGACTCACAAACACCGGGGAGCTGTTTTTT CAARSGGLTNTGELFF
TRBD1 . TRBJ2-7 TRBV5-6 TGTGCCAGCAGCTCCGACGGGACAGGGGGTGAACCTGCAACCTACGAGCAGTACTTC CASSSDGTGGEPATYEQYF
TRBD1 . TRBJ2-7 TRBV19 TGTGCCAGTATGCCCGGACAGGGGTTTACCTACGAGCAGTACTTC CASMPGQGFTYEQYF
TRBD2 . TRBJ2-1 TRBV11-3 TGTGCCAGCAGCTCCGCGGGACTAGTCTACAATGAGCAGTTCTTC CASSSAGLVYNEQFF
TRBD2 . TRBJ2-7 TRBV5-1 TGCGCCAGCAGCTCCGGCGACTTGGTAGCGGGAGGTTCCGAGCAGTACTTC CASSSGDLVAGGSEQYF
. . TRBJ2-7 TRBV11-3 TGTGCCAGCAGCTACAGGGTCGGCTACGAGCAGTACTTC CASSYRVGYEQYF
. . TRBJ2-7 TRBV11-2 TGTGCCAGCAGCCCAATGGGAGGGGGCATATACGAGCAGTACTTC CASSPMGGGIYEQYF
TRBD1 . TRBJ1-4 TRBV5-6 TGTGCCAGCAGCTCAAGACAGGGTTATGAAAAACTGTTTTTT CASSSRQGYEKLFF
. . TRBJ2-7 TRBV7-9 TGTGCCAGCAGCTTAACCAGCGGCTACGAGCAGTACTTC CASSLTSGYEQYF
TRBD2 . TRBJ2-1 TRBV4-1 TGCGCCAGCAGCCAATTTAGCGGGAGCGGGAATGAGCAGTTCTTC CASSQFSGSGNEQFF
. . TRBJ2-1 TRBV7-2 TGTGCCAGCAGCTTAGTTTTACAGGGTGGGGAGCAGTTCTTC CASSLVLQGGEQFF
. . TRBJ2-7 TRBV30 TGTGCCTGGTCCGGGAGAATAACCTACGAGCAGTACTTC CAWSGRITYEQYF
TRBD1 . TRBJ1-2 TRBV6-6 TGTGCCAGCAGTCGACAGGGTGATGGCTACACCTTC CASSRQGDGYTF
. once TRBJ2-1 TRBV7-9 TGTGCCAGCAGCTTTTTAGCGTCCAGCTCCTACAATGAGCAGTTCTTC CASSFLASSSYNEQFF
. . TRBJ1-4 TRBV28 TGTGCCAGCGAAGGCCCCGGGGGACTGTTTTTT CASEGPGGLFF
TRBD2 . TRBJ2-7 TRBV19 TGTGCCAGTAGTATGGGGACTAGCGGGAGAAATACCTACGAGCAGTACTTC CASSMGTSGRNTYEQYF
TRBD1 . TRBJ2-2 TRBV6-5 TGTGCCAGCAGGGGACAGGGGGGGTTGGCCGGGGAGCTGTTTTTT CASRGQGGLAGELFF
. . TRBJ2-7 TRBV7-8 TGTGCCAGCAGCTTAAGCAGGGCCTCCTACGAGCAGTACTTC CASSLSRASYEQYF
. . TRBJ2-3 TRBV28 TGTGCCAGCAGTTTAGGGTCCGGACCCCAGACAGATACGCAGTATTTT CASSLGSGPQTDTQYF